The following is a T cell receptor (beta chain) sequence with its context. Its target antigen remains unknown. No quality values exist for individual bases; no much larger clone is one base distant. Receptors were amplified or captured by RACE. TCRdb shows the sequencer as NextSeq 500. During library preparation, unique molecular identifiers were attached to individual cDNA molecules so that TCRs could be counted in a quantitative, reproducible way. Both TCR alpha and TCR beta chains were sequenced from each blood RNA sample. As for the authors' bioinformatics: A median of about 89,000 TCRs per sample was observed, with a range of about 20,000 to 690,600. The Decombinator software suite was used to annotate the V, J and CDR3 of the TCR reads. Every sample was subsampled to the same number of TCRs (28,000) for the PS versus PT1 abundance plots. Expanded TCRs were defined as absent before sensitization and observed at least eight times at the 2-week time point. TCRdb reran the public reads through fastp at Q25 and MiXCR, keeping productive beta chains. When rows share a CDR3 protein, they turn into one entry using the most common DNA and genes. The V and J calls were determined by TCRdb, not by the authors. Within this sample are tens of thousands of distinct CDR3 sequences, with roughly 7.2% of them counted one time only. The biggest ten clones account for roughly 1.6% of the sample.

In the paper's terms, the time point label means: patch test 1, 2 weeks after DPC sensitization. Interpreted using the paper, the treatment or condition label stands for: therapeutic diphenylcyclopropenone sensitization with weekly scalp DPC. At each patch-test visit, blood was drawn before the patch test was applied. To be eligible, patients had to be aged 18 to 70, diagnosed with alopecia and judged suitable for DPC therapy, while pregnant patients were excluded. Unfractionated whole blood was collected in Tempus Blood RNA tubes, and total RNA was extracted from that blood. These data originate in a study of human T cells and chemical hapten exposure listed by TCRdb under 2021. Background on the whole study: For sensitization, 2% DPC in acetone was applied to an approximately 2 cm by approximately 2 cm area of upper inner arm skin. Weekly therapeutic DPC doses were additionally applied to the scalp of patients throughout the roughly 23-week study period. Patch testing was done on the upper back using Finn chambers containing 0.01% DPC, and results were scored after 6 days according to International Contact Dermatitis Research Group standards. Alopecia areata with under or over 50% scalp involvement, alopecia totalis and alopecia universalis were represented in the patient cohort, which was mostly female. Libraries were combined into a pool for sequencing, and differences in TCR yield between samples came mainly from small differences in library volumes within the pool. In alopecia patients, the study followed how the peripheral blood TCR repertoire changed in vivo over primary and secondary sensitization to diphenylcyclopropenone (DPC), a hapten. Blood samples were taken from patients before sensitization (week 0) and at 2, 6 and about 24 weeks after DPC sensitization. Nearly 30 alopecia patients gave blood for TCR sequencing at one to four time points (pre-sensitization, 2, 6 and 24 weeks). Study-level results and caveats: Patch test score was positively correlated with the number of PT1 expanded TCRs, with significance at thresholds 8, 16 and 32 but not at 4. Significantly more large CDR3 similarity clusters were formed by expanded TCRs than by pre-sensitization or healthy control sets, consistent with antigen-driven responses. Repeated subsampling changed both the strength of the expansion versus patch-test correlation and the threshold at which the correlation became significant. Because every patient had alopecia, a presumed autoimmune disease, the patients' immune response might differ from that of healthy individuals. DPC sensitization did not change the number of TCRs with a frequency above 1 in 1000, and there was no evidence of changes in global repertoire structure.

This sample comprised whole blood, obtained in connection with sensitization to the hapten diphenylcyclopropenone (DPC). This TCR came from a woman in her 30s with alopecia areata. Some clones in this sample may be carry-over from other donors' samples.

The sequenced DNA is TGTGCCAGCAGCAAATTCCTACTCGGATTTGGCAATCAGCCCCAGCATTTT. This sequence encodes CASSKFLLGFGNQPQHF. This sequence uses TRBV5-6 and TRBJ1-5; the D gene lacks a confident call. Taken from cysteine to phenylalanine, the CDR3 has 17 residues. Just the 51-base CDR3 DNA is kept, in frame starting at base 1. Based on the germline V gene, the CDR1 and CDR2 sequences are SGHDT and YYEEEE. Trimming costs V 4 bases and J 2 bases, and their ends lie 19 bases apart. Full variable domain (CDR3 extended with the reference TRBV5-6 and TRBJ1-5 proteins): DAGVTQSPTHLIKTRGQQVTLRCSPKSGHDTVSWYQQALGQGPQFIFQYYEEEERQRGNFPDRFSGHQFPNYSSELNVNALLLGDSALYLCASSKFLLGFGNQPQHFGDGTRLSIL.